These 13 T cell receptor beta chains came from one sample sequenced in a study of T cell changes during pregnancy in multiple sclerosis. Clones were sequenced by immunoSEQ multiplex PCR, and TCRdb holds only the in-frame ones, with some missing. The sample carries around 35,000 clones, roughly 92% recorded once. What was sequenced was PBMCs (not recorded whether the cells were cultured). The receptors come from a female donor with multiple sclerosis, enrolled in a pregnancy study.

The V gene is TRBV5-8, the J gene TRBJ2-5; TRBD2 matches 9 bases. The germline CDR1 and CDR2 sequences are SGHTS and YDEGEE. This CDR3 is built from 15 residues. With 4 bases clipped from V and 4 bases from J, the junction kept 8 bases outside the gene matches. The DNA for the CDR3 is TGTGCCAGCAGCGCTGGGGAAGCGGGAGGAGAGACCCAGTACTTC. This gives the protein CASSAGEAGGETQYF.

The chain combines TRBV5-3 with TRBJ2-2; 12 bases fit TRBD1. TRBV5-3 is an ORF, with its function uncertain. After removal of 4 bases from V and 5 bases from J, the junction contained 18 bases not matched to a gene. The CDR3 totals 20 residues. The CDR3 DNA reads TGTGCCAGAAGCACGGGACAGGGGGCGCATAGGAGGGCCAGAACCGGGGAGCTGTTTTTT. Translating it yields CARSTGQGAHRRARTGELFF.

For the CDR3, the DNA is TGCGCCAGCAGCTGGGCGCCGCGCACAGATACGCAGTATTTT. Translated: CASSWAPRTDTQYF. This rearrangement joins TRBV5-1 to TRBJ2-3; no reliable D call. CDR3 length equals 14 residues. V lost 3 bases and J lost 1, with 9 bases in between. Germline loops: CDR1 SGHRS, CDR2 YFSETQ.

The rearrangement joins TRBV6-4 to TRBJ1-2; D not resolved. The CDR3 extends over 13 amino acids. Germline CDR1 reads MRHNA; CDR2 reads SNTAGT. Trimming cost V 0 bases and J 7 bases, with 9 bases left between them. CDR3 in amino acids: CASSDSNSFGYTF. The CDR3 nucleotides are TGTGCCAGCAGTGACTCGAATTCATTTGGCTACACCTTC.

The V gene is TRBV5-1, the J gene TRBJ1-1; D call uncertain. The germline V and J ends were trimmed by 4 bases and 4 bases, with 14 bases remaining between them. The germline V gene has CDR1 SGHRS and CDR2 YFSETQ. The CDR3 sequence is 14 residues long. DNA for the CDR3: TGCGCCAGCAGCCCCGCGGCAGCCTCCACTGAAGCTTTCTTT. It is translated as CASSPAAASTEAFF.

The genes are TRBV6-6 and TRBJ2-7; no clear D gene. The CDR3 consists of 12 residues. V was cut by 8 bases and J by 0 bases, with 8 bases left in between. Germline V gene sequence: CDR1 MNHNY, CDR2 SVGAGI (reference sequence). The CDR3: CASGVSSYEQYF. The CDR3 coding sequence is TGTGCCAGCGGGGTTTCCTCCTACGAGCAGTACTTC.

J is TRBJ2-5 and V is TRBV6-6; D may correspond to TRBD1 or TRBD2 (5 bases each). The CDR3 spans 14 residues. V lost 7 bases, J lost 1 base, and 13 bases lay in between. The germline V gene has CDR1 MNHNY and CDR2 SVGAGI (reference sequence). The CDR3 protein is CASIQGASQETQYF. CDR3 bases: TGTGCCAGCATTCAGGGAGCCTCCCAAGAGACCCAGTACTTC.

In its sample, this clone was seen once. CDR3: CASSHQVLYEQYF. Written as DNA, the CDR3 is TGCGCCAGCAGCCATCAGGTTCTGTACGAGCAGTACTTC. The J gene is TRBJ2-7, the V gene TRBV4-1; unclear D gene. Germline V lookup: CDR1 MGHRA, CDR2 YSYEKL. V lost 3 bases, J lost 4 bases, and 10 bases lay in between. This CDR3 contains 13 residues.

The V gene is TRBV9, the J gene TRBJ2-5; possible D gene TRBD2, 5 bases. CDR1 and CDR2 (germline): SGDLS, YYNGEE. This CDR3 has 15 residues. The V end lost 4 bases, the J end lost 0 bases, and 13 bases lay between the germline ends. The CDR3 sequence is CASSPMVGDQETQYF. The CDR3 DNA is TGTGCCAGCAGCCCGATGGTCGGGGACCAAGAGACCCAGTACTTC.

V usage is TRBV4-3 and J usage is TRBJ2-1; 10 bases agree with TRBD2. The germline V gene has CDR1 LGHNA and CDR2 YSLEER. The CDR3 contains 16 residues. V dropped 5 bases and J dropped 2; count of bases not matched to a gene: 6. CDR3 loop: CASSVRTSGPYNEQFF. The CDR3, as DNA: TGCGCCAGCAGCGTACGGACTAGCGGTCCCTACAATGAGCAGTTCTTC.

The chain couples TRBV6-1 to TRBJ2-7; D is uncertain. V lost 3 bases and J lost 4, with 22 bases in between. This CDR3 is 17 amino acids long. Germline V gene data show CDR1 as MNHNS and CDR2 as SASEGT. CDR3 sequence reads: CASSEGLGLPWGYEQYF. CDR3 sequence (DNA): TGTGCCAGCAGTGAGGGTCTTGGGCTCCCCTGGGGATACGAGCAGTACTTC.

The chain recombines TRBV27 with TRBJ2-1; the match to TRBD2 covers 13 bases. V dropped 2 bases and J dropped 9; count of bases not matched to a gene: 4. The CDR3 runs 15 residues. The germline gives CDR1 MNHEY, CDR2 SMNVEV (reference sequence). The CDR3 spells CASSLDTSGRVEQFF. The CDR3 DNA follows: TGTGCCAGCAGTTTAGACACTAGCGGGAGGGTTGAGCAGTTCTTC.

CDR3 sequence: CASSLNGGTSGYNEQFF. The CDR3 nucleotides are TGTGCCAGCAGCTTAAACGGCGGGACTAGCGGCTACAATGAGCAGTTCTTC. The chain recombines TRBV7-3 with TRBJ2-1; 11 nucleotides line up with TRBD2. V shed 1 base, J shed 3 bases, and the junction held 5 bases outside the gene matches. The CDR3 is 17 amino acids. Germline V gene data show CDR1 as SGHTA and CDR2 as FQGTGA. Variable domain in full (rest from reference TRBV7-3 and TRBJ2-1): GAGVSQTPSNKVTEKGKYVELRCDPISGHTALYWYRQSLGQGPEFLIYFQGTGAADDSGLPNDRFFAVRPEGSVSTLKIQRTERGDSAVYLCASSLNGGTSGYNEQFFGPGTRLTVL.